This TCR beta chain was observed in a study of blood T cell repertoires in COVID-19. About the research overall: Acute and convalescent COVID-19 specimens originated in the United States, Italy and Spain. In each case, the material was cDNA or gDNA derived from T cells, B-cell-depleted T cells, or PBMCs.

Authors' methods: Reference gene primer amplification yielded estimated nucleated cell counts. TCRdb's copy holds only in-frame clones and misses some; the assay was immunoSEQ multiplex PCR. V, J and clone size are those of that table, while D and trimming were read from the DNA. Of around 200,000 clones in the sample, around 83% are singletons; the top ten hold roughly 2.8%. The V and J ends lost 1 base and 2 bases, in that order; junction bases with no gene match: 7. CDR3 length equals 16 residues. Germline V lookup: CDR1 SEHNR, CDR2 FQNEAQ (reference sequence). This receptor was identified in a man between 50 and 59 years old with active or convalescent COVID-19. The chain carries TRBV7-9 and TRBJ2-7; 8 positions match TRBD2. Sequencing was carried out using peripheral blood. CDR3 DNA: TGTGCCAGCAGCTTAGAAGGCGGGAGGAGTACCTACGAGCAGTACTTC. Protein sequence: CASSLEGGRSTYEQYF.